One TCR beta chain is described in this entry. The target antigen is unknown. Investigators prepared the TCR beta libraries by applying iRepertoire HTBI primers and Arm-PCR of CDR3 regions. One entry per CDR3 protein, called by TCRdb with MiXCR from the multiplex PCR reads. Among around 400,000 distinct CDR3 sequences listed, 23% were seen once. Germline lookup yields CDR1 KGHSH and CDR2 LQKENI. The CDR3 runs 16 residues. Trimming took 3 bases from V and 2 from J, leaving 14 bases between them. The source of the sample is a study of regulatory T cells in long-lasting Graves disease. Study at large: Persistent Graves' disease meant over 5 years of antithyroid drugs with positive TSH receptor antibodies.

Documented time point: persistent/refractory GD, antithyroid drugs over 5 years with positive TRAb. Scientists built the TCR library using RNA that was extracted from PBMCs. As collected, the peripheral blood samples measured about 9.6 milliliters each and went into EDTA tubes. Study-level results: Persistent disease preferred TRBV28, TRBJ1-2 and TRBJ2-5; new disease, TRBV20-1 and TRBJ2-1. Accuracy was possibly reduced by small sample size.

Sequenced material: peripheral blood mononuclear cells (PBMCs), taken when the disease was refractory, from a patient treated with antithyroid drugs. The TCR comes from a female donor with Graves disease. J is TRBJ1-5 and V is TRBV18; D gene unclear. CDR3 residues: CASSPGPRGGNQPQHF. DNA for the CDR3: TGTGCCAGCTCACCGGGCCCCCGGGGAGGCAATCAGCCCCAGCATTTT. The full variable domain, with the rest looked up from reference TRBV18 and TRBJ1-5, is NAGVMQNPRHLVRRRGQEARLRCSPMKGHSHVYWYRQLPEEGLKFMVYLQKENIIDESGMPKERFSAEFPKEGPSILRIQQVVRGDSAAYFCASSPGPRGGNQPQHFGDGTRLSIL.